This TCR beta chain was recovered during a study of tumor and adjacent non-tumor tissue in lung cancer. About the study: Samples averaged around 4 million productive TCRbeta reads each.

The library came from three nested PCR rounds adapted from ARM-PCR protocols. Via MiXCR, TCRdb re-called the multiplex PCR reads, giving one row per CDR3 protein. The table lists under 150,000 distinct CDR3 sequences, roughly 70% of them singletons. Remarks on this clonotype: Its antigen is not known.

Points from the study as a whole: In normal lung, the top 100 clones were significantly more dominant than in tumor.

This sample's RNA came from whole unsorted tissue. Germline V gene data show CDR1 as GTSNPN and CDR2 as SVGIG (reference sequence). CDR3 length equals 13 residues. Trimming pared 1 base from V and 7 bases from J, leaving 11 bases between. The sequencing sample was made of lung tumor tissue. The chain couples TRBV30 to TRBJ2-4, with a possible D match to TRBD2 (5 bases). The TCR was taken from a man between 60 and 75 years old with small cell lung cancer. CDR3 bases: TGTGCCTGGAGTGACCGCGGGCGTAACATTCAGTACTTC. As protein: CAWSDRGRNIQYF.